Listed below are T cell receptor beta chains from one sample, sequenced in a study of T-cell reconstitution after alpha-beta-depleted transplantation in children. TCRdb fed the PCR reads into MiXCR, producing one record per CDR3 protein. The repertoire holds tens of thousands of distinct CDR3 sequences, with about a sixth as singletons. Sequenced material: PBMCs, mostly from graft donor cells, taken 180 days after TCRalphabeta/CD19-depleted stem cell transplant. These receptors came from a male patient aged 2-10 years who had a stem cell transplant for acute lymphoblastic leukemia, so the T cells may come from the graft donor. Each CDR3 is given with its conserved first and last residue. A D gene is named only where the DNA matches it firmly. Size values are once, few and many counts, or a class for expanded clones, and some rows have none.

d_call j_call clone_size v_call cdr3_aa cdr3_nt
NA TRBJ2-3 few TRBV27 CASSFIGDNADTQYF TGTGCCAGCAGTTTTATAGGGGACAACGCAGATACGCAGTATTTT
NA TRBJ2-3 NA TRBV6-5 CASSTDPQWGTDTQYF TGTGCCAGCAGTACCGACCCGCAGTGGGGCACAGATACGCAGTATTTT
NA TRBJ2-5 few TRBV27 CASSPKQVGIETQYF TGTGCCAGCAGTCCGAAGCAGGTGGGGATTGAGACCCAGTACTTC
NA TRBJ2-7 NA TRBV6-1 CASSDGSYEQYF TGTGCCAGCAGTGATGGGTCCTACGAGCAGTACTTC
NA TRBJ2-3 few TRBV5-5 CASSWTDTQYF TGTGCCAGCAGTTGGACAGATACGCAGTATTTT
NA TRBJ1-1 many TRBV7-8 CASSLAQGNTEAFF TGTGCCAGCAGCCTGGCACAGGGGAACACTGAAGCTTTCTTT
NA TRBJ2-2 few TRBV11-2 CASSLSWTGELFF TGTGCCAGCAGCTTATCCTGGACCGGGGAGCTGTTTTTT
NA TRBJ2-6 few TRBV10-1 CASTNSGANVLTF TGCGCCAGCACCAACTCTGGGGCCAACGTCCTGACTTTC
NA TRBJ1-1 many TRBV7-2 CASSFVGGGNTEAFF TGTGCCAGCAGCTTCGTTGGGGGAGGGAACACTGAAGCTTTCTTT
NA TRBJ2-7 few TRBV10-3 CASRGAGPPYEQYF TGTGCCTCCCGGGGGGCAGGTCCCCCCTACGAGCAGTACTTC
NA TRBJ2-2 NA TRBV30 CAWSVQGALITGELFF TGTGCCTGGAGTGTACAAGGAGCGTTGATCACCGGGGAGCTGTTTTTT
TRBD1 TRBJ1-2 NA TRBV18 CASSPGQGDRHYGYTF TGTGCCAGCTCACCGGGACAGGGGGACCGACACTATGGCTACACCTTC
TRBD1 TRBJ1-1 few TRBV6-1 CASSRQGGGTEAFF TGTGCCAGCAGTCGCCAGGGGGGTGGCACTGAAGCTTTCTTT
NA TRBJ2-1 NA TRBV18 CASSPEEGSSYNEQFF TGTGCCAGCTCACCAGAGGAAGGGAGCTCCTACAATGAGCAGTTCTTC
NA TRBJ1-2 NA TRBV7-9 CASSLGGRGGYTF TGTGCCAGCAGCTTAGGAGGCCGGGGGGGCTACACCTTC
TRBD2 TRBJ2-3 few TRBV20-1 CSANPIAGGHTDTQYF TGCAGTGCTAATCCGATAGCGGGGGGACACACAGATACGCAGTATTTT
NA TRBJ1-2 NA TRBV5-5 CASSSERGRDGYTF TGTGCCAGCAGCTCAGAACGGGGACGCGATGGCTACACCTTC
NA TRBJ1-2 few TRBV5-5 CASSRQGTGDGYTF TGTGCCAGCAGCCGTCAAGGGACGGGTGATGGCTACACCTTC
TRBD2 TRBJ2-2 NA TRBV6-5 CASSYGHQVGGTGELFF TGTGCCAGCAGTTACGGGCACCAGGTGGGGGGGACCGGGGAGCTGTTTTTT
NA TRBJ2-7 few TRBV10-3 CAITSAPYEQYF TGTGCCATCACATCGGCCCCCTACGAGCAGTACTTC
NA TRBJ1-1 NA TRBV5-1 CASSFGAEAFF TGCGCCAGCAGCTTCGGGGCGGAAGCTTTCTTT
TRBD1 TRBJ1-5 once TRBV5-6 CASSSLGGQTENQPQHF TGTGCCAGCAGCTCGCTGGGGGGACAGACAGAGAATCAGCCCCAGCATTTT
NA TRBJ2-1 many TRBV19 CASSHGQSTFF TGTGCCAGTAGTCACGGACAGAGCACGTTCTTC
NA TRBJ1-4 few TRBV6-1 CASSQIRGLRATNEKLFF TGTGCCAGCAGTCAAATAAGGGGACTTCGAGCGACTAATGAAAAACTGTTTTTT
NA TRBJ1-5 many TRBV7-9 CASSSGRSNQPQHF TGTGCCAGCAGCTCGGGCAGGAGCAATCAGCCCCAGCATTTT
TRBD2 TRBJ2-5 few TRBV7-9 CASSPLEGAGALETQYF TGTGCCAGCAGCCCCCTGGAGGGAGCGGGGGCCTTGGAGACCCAGTACTTC
NA TRBJ2-7 many TRBV5-1 CASSLGLTWYEQYF TGCGCCAGCAGCTTAGGGCTGACCTGGTACGAGCAGTACTTC
NA TRBJ2-1 NA TRBV20-1 CSARDLGPVVYNEQFF TGCAGTGCTAGAGACCTGGGCCCAGTAGTTTACAATGAGCAGTTCTTC
TRBD2 TRBJ2-1 few TRBV10-1 CASSPGLAGALSNEQFF TGCGCCAGCAGCCCAGGACTAGCGGGGGCCCTGTCCAATGAGCAGTTCTTC
NA TRBJ1-5 NA TRBV20-1 CSANPGHKNQPQHF TGCAGTGCAAACCCCGGACACAAAAATCAGCCCCAGCATTTT
TRBD1 TRBJ1-3 NA TRBV7-2 CASSPTGPGNTIYF TGTGCCAGCAGCCCGACAGGGCCTGGAAACACCATATATTTT
NA TRBJ1-4 NA TRBV5-1 CASSLARQGPNEKLFF TGCGCCAGCAGCTTGGCCAGGCAGGGCCCCAATGAAAAACTGTTTTTT
NA TRBJ2-3 many TRBV6-1 CAGSRQTNTDTQYF TGTGCCGGATCAAGACAGACAAACACAGATACGCAGTATTTT
NA TRBJ2-1 NA TRBV4-2 CASSQDKFRGDSYNEQFF TGTGCCAGCAGCCAAGATAAGTTCCGGGGCGATTCCTACAATGAGCAGTTCTTC
NA TRBJ2-7 few TRBV3-1 CASRDTGLYEQYF TGTGCCAGCAGAGATACAGGGCTCTACGAGCAGTACTTC
NA TRBJ1-2 NA TRBV5-1 CASSLDTYYGYTF TGCGCCAGCAGCTTGGACACCTACTATGGCTACACCTTC
NA TRBJ2-2 few TRBV27 CASSFIGTGELFF TGTGCCAGCAGTTTTATCGGCACCGGGGAGCTGTTTTTT
TRBD1 TRBJ2-3 many TRBV10-3 CALATGGPSSTDTQYF TGTGCCTTAGCGACAGGGGGCCCGTCTAGCACAGATACGCAGTATTTT
NA TRBJ1-2 NA TRBV29-1 CSVEQGNYGYTF TGCAGCGTTGAGCAGGGGAACTATGGCTACACCTTC
TRBD1 TRBJ2-7 NA TRBV6-1 CASSKSGTGVHEQYF TGTGCCAGCAGTAAATCCGGGACAGGGGTCCACGAGCAGTACTTC
NA TRBJ2-3 NA TRBV7-9 CASSRAGGTDTQYF TGTGCCAGCAGCCGAGCGGGCGGCACAGATACGCAGTATTTT
NA TRBJ1-5 NA TRBV20-1 CSASRSNQPQHF TGCAGTGCTAGTCGCAGCAATCAGCCCCAGCATTTT
NA TRBJ2-5 NA TRBV6-5 CASSYESAFGGTQYF TGTGCCAGCAGTTACGAATCAGCTTTCGGGGGGACCCAGTACTTC
NA TRBJ2-2 NA TRBV27 CASSFRFFANTGELFF TGTGCCAGCAGTTTTCGTTTTTTTGCGAACACCGGGGAGCTGTTTTTT
NA TRBJ2-1 few TRBV12-5 CASGSPPPLGHQFF TGTGCTAGTGGTTCACCTCCACCACTAGGGCATCAGTTCTTC
NA TRBJ2-2 NA TRBV20-1 CSAVGTSNTGELFF TGCAGTGCTGTGGGGACTTCGAACACCGGGGAGCTGTTTTTT
NA TRBJ2-2 many TRBV11-2 CASSPTGDHLTGELFF TGTGCCAGCAGCCCAACTGGGGATCATCTCACCGGGGAGCTGTTTTTT
NA TRBJ2-3 NA TRBV3-1 CASSPRLATDTQYF TGTGCCAGCAGCCCCCGGCTAGCGACAGATACGCAGTATTTT
NA TRBJ2-7 many TRBV3-1 CASSQARDFYEQYF TGTGCCAGCAGCCAGGCCCGGGACTTCTACGAGCAGTACTTC
NA TRBJ1-2 NA TRBV5-1 CASSLDGGSGYTF TGCGCCAGCAGCTTGGATGGAGGATCCGGCTACACCTTC
NA TRBJ1-2 few TRBV12-3/TRBV12-4 CASTGLVGTYGYTF TGTGCCAGCACGGGCTTAGTGGGGACCTATGGCTACACCTTC